The 30 T cell receptor beta chains listed next were all sequenced from one sample in a study of long-term antiretroviral therapy in people with HIV (dated by TCRdb to between 2020 and 2023). Sequencing of the TRB variable region was done with the immunoSEQ hsTCRB v3.0 assay at survey level resolution. TCRdb provides this immuneACCESS table in a form limited to in-frame rearrangements. Some clones are lacking; in checked studies, under half of them reflect an unresolved V gene, and why the rest are absent is not known. A total of some 23,000 clones appear in this sample, approximately 80% of them only once. Around 5% of the sample comes from the top ten. Sequenced material: unsorted PBMCs, taken 0.3 years after starting antiretroviral therapy. Receptors originate from a middle-aged man with HIV.

This clone occurred once. The chain has TRBV30 and TRBJ1-4, with D uncertain. Germline CDR1 is GTSNPN and CDR2 is SVGIG (reference sequence). Trimming left V 0 bases short and J 4 bases short, with 6 bases between. The CDR3 runs to 13 residues. The CDR3 DNA sequence: TGTGCCTGGAGTGTAGAGCTTAATGAAAAACTGTTTTTT. It translates to CAWSVELNEKLFF.

The chain couples TRBV6-5 to TRBJ1-1; no clear D. CDR1 is MNHEY and CDR2 is SVGAGI in the germline V gene. The germline V and J ends were trimmed by 2 bases and 1 base, with 8 bases remaining between them. There are 14 residues in the CDR3. CDR3: CASSYRSGNTEAFF. Written as DNA, the CDR3 is TGTGCCAGCAGTTACCGAAGCGGGAACACTGAAGCTTTCTTT.

The gene calls are TRBV6-5 and TRBJ1-1; D perhaps matches TRBD1 (5 bases). V gave up 5 bases and J gave up 6 bases, with 13 bases separating them. Per germline, CDR1 MNHEY and CDR2 SVGAGI. The CDR3 runs to 13 residues. For the CDR3, the DNA is TGTGCCAGCAGTGCTGACAGTTTCGCTGAAGCTTTCTTT. Its protein product is CASSADSFAEAFF.

The chain employs TRBV4-3 and TRBJ2-1, with 7 bases fitting TRBD1. The CDR3 is 17 residues long. Per the germline V gene, CDR1 is LGHNA and CDR2 is YSLEER. Trimming removed 0 bases from V and 8 bases from J; junction bases left unmatched: 13. The CDR3 region has the DNA TGCGCCAGCAGCCAAGAGGCCCACAGGGGTAGGATCTATGAGCAGTTCTTC. Protein: CASSQEAHRGRIYEQFF.

This clone was seen a handful of times. CDR3 protein: CASSLGTVRETFEQYF. DNA for the CDR3: TGTGCCAGCAGTTTGGGGACTGTGCGGGAGACTTTCGAGCAGTACTTC. The V gene is TRBV27, the J gene TRBJ2-7; TRBD2 matches 7 bases. J gave up 6 bases and V 3 bases, and 14 bases lay outside the gene matches. This CDR3 contains 16 residues. Germline V gene data show CDR1 as MNHEY and CDR2 as SMNVEV (reference sequence).

This clone was picked up a small number of times. The rearrangement links TRBV10-3 to TRBJ2-7; perhaps TRBD2 as D (5 bases). The germline V gene has CDR1 ENHRY and CDR2 SYGVKD. This CDR3 is built from 13 residues. V was pared by 10 bases and J by 2 bases, with 15 bases between. The CDR3 region has the DNA TGTGCCAACGACGAGCGGAATACCTACGAGCAGTACTTC. Translated, it gives CANDERNTYEQYF.

The rearrangement links TRBV5-6 to TRBJ1-1; a weak D match, TRBD1 (6 bases). This CDR3 contains 15 residues. V gave up 4 bases and J gave up 1 base, with 14 bases separating them. Germline V gene sequence: CDR1 SGHDT, CDR2 YYEEEE. CDR3 nucleotide sequence: TGTGCCAGCAGCCGATGGGGGGCGCGGAACACTGAAGCTTTCTTT. Encoded protein: CASSRWGARNTEAFF.

V gene TRBV2 combines with J gene TRBJ2-2, with D perhaps given as TRBD1 or TRBD2 (5 bases each). CDR3 length: 12 amino acids. Between the trimmed V and J ends, which lost 7 bases and 6 bases, there was a span of 9 bases. Per the germline V gene, CDR1 is SNHLY and CDR2 is FYNNEI. CDR3 loop: CASIGTSGELFF. The CDR3 DNA reads as TGTGCCAGCATTGGGACCTCCGGGGAGCTGTTTTTT. Using reference TRBV2 and TRBJ2-2 for the parts outside the CDR3, the full variable domain is EPEVTQTPSHQVTQMGQEVILRCVPISNHLYFYWYRQILGQKVEFLVSFYNNEISEKSEIFDDQFSVERPDGSNFTLKIRSTKLEDSAMYFCASIGTSGELFFGEGSRLTVL.

The chain employs TRBV11-3 and TRBJ1-1; 11 nucleotides match TRBD1. The germline CDR1 and CDR2 sequences are SGHNT and YENEEA. This CDR3 has 19 amino acids. Unmatched junction bases numbered 15, after V lost 0 bases and J lost 6 bases. CDR3: CASSLDRRTGGFLGAEAFF. The CDR3 region has the DNA TGTGCCAGCAGCTTAGATAGGAGGACAGGGGGCTTTTTAGGCGCTGAAGCTTTCTTT.

The chain joins TRBV19 to TRBJ1-2; D gene uncertain. Germline CDR1 is LNHDA and CDR2 is SQIVND (reference sequence). Deletions cut 4 bases from V and 8 bases from J, with 20 bases between. CDR3 length: 15 residues. As DNA, the CDR3 is TGTGCCAGTAGTACCCGACAATGGTCACGGTGGGGCTACACCTTC. As protein: CASSTRQWSRWGYTF.

This clone occurred a few times. The V and J genes are TRBV4-1 and TRBJ2-3, with D unresolved. The CDR3 length is 15 residues. Germline V lookup: CDR1 MGHRA, CDR2 YSYEKL. The V and J ends lost 2 bases and 9 bases respectively, with 18 bases between them. CDR3 coding DNA: TGCGCCAGCAGCCAACGAACCGGGTCCCACGAGACGCAGTATTTT. Translating gives CASSQRTGSHETQYF.

This chain joins TRBV9 and TRBJ2-3, with 8 bases fitting TRBD2. CDR1 and CDR2 from the germline V gene are SGDLS and YYNGEE. The ends lost 4 bases at V and 4 bases at J; junction bases unmatched: 11. CDR3 length: 16 residues. The CDR3 sequence is CASSPKGAGVADTQYF. The CDR3 nucleotides are TGTGCCAGCAGCCCGAAGGGAGCGGGGGTCGCAGATACGCAGTATTTT.

V gene TRBV18 combines with J gene TRBJ1-5; tentatively, D is TRBD1 (5 bases). From germline, CDR1 is KGHSH and CDR2 LQKENI. The CDR3 runs to 16 residues. V lost 0 bases to trimming and J lost 2 bases, with 11 bases between them. The chain's CDR3 is CASSPPGGKGNQPQHF. CDR3 coding DNA: TGTGCCAGCTCACCACCGGGGGGGAAGGGCAATCAGCCCCAGCATTTT.

This chain uses TRBV12-5 with TRBJ2-2; D is possibly TRBD1 (6 bases). Germline V lookup: CDR1 LGHNT, CDR2 FRNRAP. The CDR3 consists of 15 residues. V dropped 2 bases and J dropped 6 bases, with 13 bases sitting between them. For the CDR3, the DNA is TGTGCTAGTGGTTTGCAGGGGTCGCTTTCCGGGGAGCTGTTTTTT. Its translation is CASGLQGSLSGELFF. The whole variable domain, filled in from reference TRBV12-5 and TRBJ2-2, reads DARVTQTPRHKVTEMGQEVTMRCQPILGHNTVFWYRQTMMQGLELLAYFRNRAPLDDSGMPKDRFSAEMPDATLATLKIQPSEPRDSAVYFCASGLQGSLSGELFFGEGSRLTVL.

The rearrangement joins TRBV21-1 to TRBJ1-5. TRBV21-1 constitutes a pseudogene. This CDR3 region has 14 residues. The CDR3 DNA reads as TGTGCCAGCAGCAAGAATCCGGAAAATCAGCCCCAGCATTTT. This translates into CASSKNPENQPQHF.

The chain joins TRBV4-3 to TRBJ2-4, with TRBD2 as a possible D gene (6 bases). CDR1 is LGHNA, CDR2 YSLEER, per germline. Trimming removed 0 bases from V and 7 bases from J, with 7 bases in between. This CDR3 comprises 13 residues. CDR3 DNA sequence: TGCGCCAGCAGCCAAGACGGAGGGAACATTCAGTACTTC. Amino acids: CASSQDGGNIQYF.

This rearrangement joins TRBV9 to TRBJ1-6; D might be TRBD1 (6 bases). Trimming left V 4 bases short and J 5 bases short, with 22 bases between. Germline assignment: CDR1 SGDLS and CDR2 YYNGEE. The CDR3 contains 18 residues. The CDR3 DNA is TGTGCCAGCAGCCCGTTTCCGGGACACAGGGCCAATAATTCACCCCTCCACTTT. Translated, it gives CASSPFPGHRANNSPLHF.

The gene calls are TRBV18 and TRBJ1-2; D not certain. V was cut by 0 bases and J by 4 bases, with 12 bases left in between. The CDR3 contains 15 residues. From germline, CDR1 is KGHSH and CDR2 LQKENI. The CDR3 protein is CASSPPSKNGYGYTF. CDR3 bases: TGTGCCAGCTCACCACCGTCCAAGAATGGCTATGGCTACACCTTC.

This chain joins TRBV27 and TRBJ2-3; the D gene is possibly TRBD2 (6 bases). Germline-derived CDR1 and CDR2 are MNHEY and SMNVEV (reference sequence). The V and J ends lost 2 bases and 6 bases respectively, with 24 bases between them. The CDR3 has 18 amino acids. The CDR3 DNA reads TGTGCCAGCAGTTTACCGCGGCGGGACTCACTCCACCCGGATACGCAGTATTTT. Translating gives CASSLPRRDSLHPDTQYF.

The chain joins TRBV11-2 to TRBJ2-7; D gene unclear. Trimming removed 0 bases from V and 5 bases from J, with 17 bases in between. Germline V gene data show CDR1 as SGHAT and CDR2 as FQNNGV. The CDR3 covers 16 residues. DNA for the CDR3: TGTGCCAGCAGCTTAGACACATTGGGGAAGCTCAACGAGCAGTACTTC. Amino acids: CASSLDTLGKLNEQYF.

The chain combines TRBV7-2 with TRBJ1-1; TRBD1 matches at 8 bases. The CDR3 sequence is 16 residues long. J gave up 5 bases and V 6 bases, and 14 bases lay outside the gene matches. CDR1 and CDR2 (germline): SGHTA, FQGNSA. The CDR3 spells CASRRVTGARVTEAFF. The CDR3 DNA reads as TGTGCCAGCAGACGCGTGACAGGGGCGCGAGTTACTGAAGCTTTCTTT.

The chain links TRBV19 to TRBJ2-1; 10 bases are shared with TRBD1. This CDR3 comprises 15 residues. CDR1 and CDR2 from the germline V gene are LNHDA and SQIVND (reference sequence). Losses at the gene ends were 7 bases for V and 6 bases for J; bases not matched to a gene: 9. CDR3 in amino acids: CASTWDRGPSNEQFF. The CDR3 DNA is TGTGCCAGTACCTGGGACAGGGGCCCCTCCAATGAGCAGTTCTTC.

CDR3 nucleotide sequence: TGTGCCAGCAGCTTCAGGGGGCAGGGCTATGGCTACACCTTC. Translating it yields CASSFRGQGYGYTF. This chain connects TRBV5-4 to TRBJ1-2; TRBD1 matches at 8 bases. The CDR3 extends over 14 amino acids. Germline V gene data show CDR1 as SGHNT and CDR2 as YYREEE (reference sequence). V shed 2 bases, J shed 4 bases, and the junction held 4 bases outside the gene matches. Combining the CDR3 with reference TRBV5-4 and TRBJ1-2 gives the whole variable domain ETGVTQSPTHLIKTRGQQVTLRCSSQSGHNTVSWYQQALGQGPQFIFQYYREEENGRGNFPPRFSGLQFPNYSSELNVNALELDDSALYLCASSFRGQGYGYTFGSGTRLTVV.

V and J are TRBV5-1 and TRBJ2-2, with a tentative D call TRBD2 (6 bases). The germline V gene has CDR1 SGHRS and CDR2 YFSETQ. Trimming stripped 2 bases from V and 1 base from J, with 9 bases between. CDR3 length equals 15 residues. The CDR3 nucleotides read TGCGCCAGCAGCTTCCAGGGACTGAACACCGGGGAGCTGTTTTTT. Translation gives CASSFQGLNTGELFF.

The rearrangement links TRBV11-2 to TRBJ1-1; D is undetermined. The V gene lost 5 bases and the J gene lost 0 bases, with 10 bases spanning the gap. CDR1 is SGHAT and CDR2 is FQNNGV in the germline V gene. The CDR3 runs 14 residues. Here the CDR3 DNA reads TGTGCCAGCAGCCCCCCCCTAATGAACACTGAAGCTTTCTTT. Its translation: CASSPPLMNTEAFF.

This chain uses TRBV7-9 with TRBJ2-7; D call uncertain. Germline-derived CDR1 and CDR2 are SEHNR and FQNEAQ (reference sequence). The V and J ends lost 6 bases and 6 bases respectively, with 15 bases between them. The CDR3 runs 13 residues. In DNA, the CDR3 is TGTGCCAGCAGACCAGCATCGTGGGGCGAGCAGTACTTC. Translation: CASRPASWGEQYF. Full variable domain (rest looked up from reference TRBV7-9 and TRBJ2-7): DTGVSQNPRHKITKRGQNVTFRCDPISEHNRLYWYRQTLGQGPEFLTYFQNEAQLEKSRLLSDRFSAERPKGSFSTLEIQRTEQGDSAMYLCASRPASWGEQYFGPGTRLTVT.

V gene TRBV4-1 combines with J gene TRBJ1-4; 8 bases align to TRBD1. Germline lookup yields CDR1 MGHRA and CDR2 YSYEKL. CDR3 size: 17 residues. V dropped 5 bases and J dropped 4; count of bases not matched to a gene: 12. This CDR3 is CASSYRPPGQDNEKLFF. CDR3 DNA sequence: TGCGCCAGCAGCTACCGACCTCCGGGACAGGATAATGAAAAACTGTTTTTT.

This clone was counted between two and nine times. The J gene is TRBJ2-7, the V gene TRBV7-3; D is possibly TRBD2 (6 bases). Trimming removed 2 bases from V and 0 bases from J, with 11 bases in between. Germline V gene lookup returns CDR1 SGHTA and CDR2 FQGTGA. There are 15 residues in the CDR3. CDR3 region: CASSLGDGSSYEQYF. Written as DNA, the CDR3 is TGTGCCAGCAGCTTAGGTGACGGGAGCTCCTACGAGCAGTACTTC.

The rearrangement uses TRBV9 and TRBJ2-1; 12 bases are shared with TRBD2. V trimming: 3 bases; J trimming: 2 bases; junction bases outside the gene matches: 15. Germline V gene sequence: CDR1 SGDLS, CDR2 YYNGEE. This CDR3 is built from 20 residues. CDR3 sequence: CASSALSGTASGRAYNEQFF. The CDR3 region has the DNA TGTGCCAGCAGCGCCCTATCCGGGACGGCTAGCGGGAGGGCCTACAATGAGCAGTTCTTC.

This chain uses TRBV6-5 with TRBJ2-3; D is uncertain. Between the trimmed V and J ends, which lost 6 bases and 6 bases, there was a span of 10 bases. Germline assignment: CDR1 MNHEY and CDR2 SVGAGI. CDR3 length: 12 residues. The CDR3 coding sequence is TGTGCCAGCAGCCTGGGGTTGGATACGCAGTATTTT. Translated: CASSLGLDTQYF.